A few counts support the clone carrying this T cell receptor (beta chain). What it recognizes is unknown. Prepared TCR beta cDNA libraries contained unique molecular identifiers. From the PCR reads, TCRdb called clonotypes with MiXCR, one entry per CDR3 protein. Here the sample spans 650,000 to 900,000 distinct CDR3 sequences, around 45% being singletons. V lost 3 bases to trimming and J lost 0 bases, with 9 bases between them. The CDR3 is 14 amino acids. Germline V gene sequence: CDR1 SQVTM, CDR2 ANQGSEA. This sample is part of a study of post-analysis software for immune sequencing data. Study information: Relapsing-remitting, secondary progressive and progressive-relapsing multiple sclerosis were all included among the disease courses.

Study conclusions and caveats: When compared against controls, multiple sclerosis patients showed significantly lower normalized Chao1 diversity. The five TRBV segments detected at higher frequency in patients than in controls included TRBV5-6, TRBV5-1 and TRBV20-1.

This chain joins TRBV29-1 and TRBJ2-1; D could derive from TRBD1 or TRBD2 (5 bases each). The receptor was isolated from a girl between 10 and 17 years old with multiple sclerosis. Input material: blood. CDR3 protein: CSVDKGSSYNEQFF. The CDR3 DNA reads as TGCAGCGTTGATAAGGGGAGCTCCTACAATGAGCAGTTCTTC.